These T cell receptor beta chains were read from a single sample in a study of shared clonotypes between healthy human individuals. The table came from immunoSEQ multiplex PCR; TCRdb's copy has only in-frame clones and leaves some out. The sample lists 640,000 or so clones; 55% to 75% were seen once. Material: memory CD4+ T cells sorted from blood. The origin of the receptors is a woman under 40 in good health. Both conserved end residues are part of each CDR3. D genes are given only for firm matches. Only some rows state a clone size, as once, few, many or a class for expanded clones.

.,.,TRBV28,TRBJ2-2,TGTGCCAGCACCCCCGTGGCAGGTCTGAACACCGGGGAGCTGTTTTTT,CASTPVAGLNTGELFF
.,TRBD2,TRBV5-4,TRBJ2-1,TGTGCCAGCAGCTTGGGGAGGGAGGGGTACAATGAGCAGTTCTTC,CASSLGREGYNEQFF
.,.,TRBV29-1,TRBJ2-5,TGCAGCGTATCAGAGGATTCAGGGTCCCAAGAGACCCAGTACTTC,CSVSEDSGSQETQYF
many,.,TRBV27,TRBJ2-6,TGTGCCAGCAGTTACCGACAGGTATCGTTTTCTGGGGCCAACGTCCTGACTTTC,CASSYRQVSFSGANVLTF
many,TRBD1,TRBV5-1,TRBJ1-2,TGCGCCAGCAGCTGGCCTAGGACAGGGGAGTTTGACTATGGCTACACCTTC,CASSWPRTGEFDYGYTF
few,.,TRBV9,TRBJ2-5,TGTGCCAGCAGCGTCTTCAGGGGGGGCGGCCAAGAGACCCAGTACTTC,CASSVFRGGGQETQYF
.,.,TRBV5-6,TRBJ2-5,TGTGCCAGCAGCGCGGGAGAGACCCAGTACTTC,CASSAGETQYF
.,.,TRBV6-1,TRBJ1-4,TGTGCCAGCAGTGAGTTTTTGACAGGCTCGAATGAAAAACTGTTTTTT,CASSEFLTGSNEKLFF
.,TRBD2,TRBV2,TRBJ2-3,TGTGCCAGCACTGGGACTAGGGCAGATACGCAGTATTTT,CASTGTRADTQYF
.,TRBD1,TRBV27,TRBJ2-6,TGTGCCAGCAGTCGACAGGGGGCGGGTGGGGCCAACGTCCTGACTTTC,CASSRQGAGGANVLTF
.,TRBD1,TRBV6-5,TRBJ1-2,TGTGCCGCCCTAGGGGCAGGGGGCAGCTACACCTTC,CAALGAGGSYTF
.,TRBD1,TRBV9,TRBJ2-7,TGTGCCAGCAGCGAACACGGGACAGGTTCCTACGAGCAGTACTTC,CASSEHGTGSYEQYF
many,.,TRBV5-4,TRBJ1-3,TGTGCCAGCAGACCCGGACCCCGCTCTGGAAACACCATATATTTT,CASRPGPRSGNTIYF
.,.,TRBV5-1,TRBJ1-3,TGCGCCAGCAGCGGGGGGACCACTGGAAACACCATATATTTT,CASSGGTTGNTIYF
.,.,TRBV28,TRBJ1-2,TGTGCCAGCATTGGCGAACACCTGAGTAACTATGGCTACACCTTC,CASIGEHLSNYGYTF
.,.,TRBV28,TRBJ1-5,TGTGCCAGCAGTTTCCAAGGACAGATTTATAGTCAGCCCCAGCATTTT,CASSFQGQIYSQPQHF
.,.,TRBV7-9,TRBJ2-2,TGTGCCAGCAGCTTATTCACCGGGACCGGGGAGCTGTTTTTT,CASSLFTGTGELFF
once,TRBD2,TRBV11-2,TRBJ2-5,TGTGCCAGCAGCTTTGGGAGGGCCGGGGAGACCCAGTACTTC,CASSFGRAGETQYF
.,.,TRBV7-9,TRBJ1-1,TGTGCCAGCAGCTTGATCCAGGGAGACACTGAAGCTTTCTTT,CASSLIQGDTEAFF
.,TRBD2,TRBV7-3,TRBJ2-7,TGTGCCAGCAGCTTCACCCGCAGCGGGGACTCCTACGAGCAGTACTTC,CASSFTRSGDSYEQYF
.,.,TRBV21-1,TRBJ2-4,TGTGCCAGCAGCAAGGATGGGAGCCGATTAGCCAAAAACATTCAGTACTTC,CASSKDGSRLAKNIQYF
.,.,TRBV7-2,TRBJ1-1,TGTGCCAGCAGCTTTAAGGCGGGGGCGTACACTGAAGCTTTCTTT,CASSFKAGAYTEAFF
few,.,TRBV29-1,TRBJ2-4,TGCAGCGTCGACGGGGGGCCCAAAAACATTCAGTACTTC,CSVDGGPKNIQYF
once,.,TRBV6-6,TRBJ1-1,TGTGCCAGCAGTAGTCATATGAACACTGAAGCTTTCTTT,CASSSHMNTEAFF
.,TRBD1,TRBV7-9,TRBJ1-2,TGTGCCAGCAGCTTAGTGGGGACAGGTTCTTCTGGCTACACCTTC,CASSLVGTGSSGYTF
.,.,TRBV29-1,TRBJ1-1,TGCAGCGCACAGGGAGACACTGAAGCTTTCTTT,CSAQGDTEAFF
once,.,TRBV5-1,TRBJ2-7,TGCGCCAGCAGCTCCGCTTCGGGATTCGGTTACGAGCAGTACTTC,CASSSASGFGYEQYF
.,TRBD2,TRBV11-2,TRBJ2-1,TGTGCCAGCAGCTCCGCGGGACTAGCGGGAGTGGCTTTTGAGCAGTTCTTC,CASSSAGLAGVAFEQFF
.,.,TRBV5-1,TRBJ1-1,TGCGCCAGCAGCTTGGCGGGACACGGCGAAGCTTTCTTT,CASSLAGHGEAFF
.,TRBD1,TRBV10-3,TRBJ2-7,TGTGCCATCAGTTCCGGGACAGGGGGCTACGAGCAGTACTTC,CAISSGTGGYEQYF
once,.,TRBV19,TRBJ2-1,TGTGCCAGTAGTCCCGACAAGGGTAGGGCCTACAATGAGCAGTTCTTC,CASSPDKGRAYNEQFF
.,.,TRBV19,TRBJ2-3,TGTGCCAGTAGTATGGGTAAGCCTGATACGCAGTATTTT,CASSMGKPDTQYF
.,.,TRBV29-1,TRBJ1-2,TGCAGCGGCTCGACACTGATTCATGGCTACACCTTC,CSGSTLIHGYTF
.,TRBD1,TRBV6-5,TRBJ1-6,TGTGCCAGCAGCACCACCGGGACAGGGGTATCACCCCTCCACTTT,CASSTTGTGVSPLHF
many,.,TRBV5-1,TRBJ2-3,TGCGCCAGCAGCGACAGACAAACCCGAGGGGGTACGCAGTATTTT,CASSDRQTRGGTQYF
once,.,TRBV2,TRBJ2-2,TGTGCCAGCAGTAAGGGGACTCGGGGCGGGGAGCTGTTTTTT,CASSKGTRGGELFF
.,TRBD1,TRBV11-1,TRBJ2-2,TGTGCCAGCAGCCAAGGACAGGGAGGCACCGGGGAGCTGTTTTTT,CASSQGQGGTGELFF
once,.,TRBV7-3,TRBJ2-7,TGTGCCAGCAGCCCGGGACACCACCCCTACGAGCAGTACTTC,CASSPGHHPYEQYF
.,.,TRBV6-4,TRBJ2-7,TGTGCCAGCAGTGTCACAGGGAGTAACGAGCAGTACTTC,CASSVTGSNEQYF
few,.,TRBV11-2,TRBJ2-7,TGTGCCAGCAGCTTAACCCGACAGGCGGTAATGTACGAGCAGTACTTC,CASSLTRQAVMYEQYF
once,.,TRBV7-8,TRBJ2-7,TGTGCCAGCCGGGGGGGACAGAGACGCTACGAGCAGTACTTC,CASRGGQRRYEQYF
.,TRBD2,TRBV15,TRBJ2-7,TGTGCCACCAGCCCGGGGGGTGGGAGGGCCACCTACGAGCAGTACTTC,CATSPGGGRATYEQYF
.,TRBD2,TRBV5-6,TRBJ2-2,TGTGCCAGCAGCTTGGTAGCGGGAGGGCCCAGAGGGGAGCTGTTTTTT,CASSLVAGGPRGELFF
.,TRBD1,TRBV28,TRBJ1-3,TGTGCCAGCAGTTTCTTACAGGGGGCGTTGGGCACCATATATTTT,CASSFLQGALGTIYF
many,.,TRBV18,TRBJ1-1,TGTGCCAGCTCTGGGACCAAGGACACTGAAGCTTTCTTT,CASSGTKDTEAFF
.,TRBD2,TRBV11-2,TRBJ2-7,TGTGCCAGCACCGAGGCCACTGGGAGGGGCTACGAGCAGTACTTC,CASTEATGRGYEQYF
.,.,TRBV5-5,TRBJ2-3,TGTGCCAGCAGCCTCATTGCAGATACGCAGTATTTT,CASSLIADTQYF
.,.,TRBV18,TRBJ1-5,TGTGCCAGCTCACGAGAGGCGGGAAACAATCAGCCCCAGCATTTT,CASSREAGNNQPQHF
.,.,TRBV7-3,TRBJ2-1,TGTGCCAGCAGCTTAGGCACAGGCCGGCCGCCATTCTTC,CASSLGTGRPPFF
.,TRBD1,TRBV15,TRBJ2-5,TGTGCCACCAGCAGAGAAGGGGGACAGCAAGAGACCCAGTACTTC,CATSREGGQQETQYF
few,.,TRBV30,TRBJ1-2,TGTGCCTGGAGTGTGGCTTATGGCTACACCTTC,CAWSVAYGYTF
few,.,TRBV28,TRBJ1-5,TGTGCCAGCAGTTTAGGCTTTGGCGGGGGGAGGCATTTT,CASSLGFGGGRHF
.,.,TRBV15,TRBJ2-5,TGTGCCACCAGCAGAGTGCGGCGGAGCACACGGGAGACCCAGTACTTC,CATSRVRRSTRETQYF
.,TRBD1,TRBV18,TRBJ2-6,TGTGCCAGCTCACCGAGCACAGGACAGGGTTACGTCCTGACTTTC,CASSPSTGQGYVLTF